This entry lists 18 T cell receptor beta chains sequenced from one sample in a study of cytomegalovirus exposure and HLA in healthy donors. It was with 60 Vbeta and 13 Jbeta primers that the PCR ran. TCRdb's table, derived via immunoSEQ multiplex PCR, lists solely in-frame clones and lacks some. The sample comprises approximately 80,000 clones, over 60% of which are singletons, and roughly 4.2% rests with the top ten. The sequenced material came from PBMCs. The origin of the receptors is a man aged 55 to 70 in good health and CMV-seronegative.

The chain links TRBV19 to TRBJ2-2, with D possibly TRBD2 on 6 matching bases. The germline V and J ends were trimmed by 3 bases and 2 bases, with 7 bases remaining between them. The length of the CDR3 is 14 residues. The germline V gene has CDR1 LNHDA and CDR2 SQIVND (reference sequence). The CDR3 DNA reads TGTGCCAGTAGTATTAGCGGTAACACCGGGGAGCTGTTTTTT. It is translated as CASSISGNTGELFF.

In regard to this clone: The junction departs from the called germline gene at one end, perhaps through a read error. At the DNA level, this CDR3 is encoded by other sequences in the same sample as well. The V and J genes are TRBV6-5 and TRBJ2-7; tentative D call: TRBD1 (5 bases). Germline CDR1 reads MNHEY; CDR2 reads SVGAGI. This CDR3 contains 13 residues. CDR3 bases: TGCGCCAGCAGTTACGGACGGCAGGGCGGGCAGTACTTC. Its protein is CASSYGRQGGQYF.

Worth noting for this clone: Other DNA variants within this sample encode the same CDR3. V is TRBV5-1 and J is TRBJ2-3; D might be TRBD2 (5 bases). This CDR3 is 13 amino acids long. Germline lookup yields CDR1 SGHRS and CDR2 YFSETQ. Trimming took off 3 bases at V and 0 bases at J, with 5 bases between the two ends. The CDR3 DNA sequence: TGCGCCAGCAGCTCGGGGAGCACAGATACGCAGTATTTT. Translated, it gives CASSSGSTDTQYF.

This rearrangement joins TRBV2 to TRBJ2-2, with 10 bases that match TRBD2. This CDR3 is 16 amino acids long. Unmatched junction bases numbered 5, after V lost 4 bases and J lost 3 bases. CDR1 and CDR2 (germline): SNHLY, FYNNEI. This CDR3 is CASSAERGGDTGELFF. The CDR3 DNA follows: TGTGCCAGCAGTGCCGAGCGGGGGGGCGACACCGGGGAGCTGTTTTTT.

The gene calls are TRBV4-2 and TRBJ1-6, with 11 bases matching TRBD1. CDR1 and CDR2 (germline): LGHNA, YNFKEQ. This CDR3 region has 19 residues. Trimming removed 0 bases from V and 9 bases from J; junction bases left unmatched: 13. The CDR3 nucleotides read TGTGCCAGCAGCCAAGATCTTGGCGTTGGGACAGGGGGTTTTTCACCCCTCCACTTT. The encoded protein is CASSQDLGVGTGGFSPLHF.

This chain links TRBV6-1 with TRBJ1-5; D uncertain. Trimming pared 6 bases from V and 0 bases from J, leaving 6 bases between. This CDR3 contains 13 residues. CDR1 is MNHNS, CDR2 SASEGT, per germline. The CDR3 loop reads CASRVDSNQPQHF. DNA for the CDR3: TGTGCCAGCAGGGTAGATAGCAATCAGCCCCAGCATTTT.

The chain links TRBV27 to TRBJ1-5; D is unclear. CDR3 length: 12 amino acids. V was pared by 4 bases and J by 7 bases, with 8 bases between. Germline V gives CDR1 MNHEY, CDR2 SMNVEV (reference sequence). The CDR3 loop is CASSYLGQPQHF. CDR3 bases: TGTGCCAGCAGTTACCTGGGCCAGCCCCAGCATTTT.

The chain combines TRBV7-9 with TRBJ2-5, with 8 bases aligning to TRBD1. Germline V gives CDR1 SEHNR, CDR2 FQNEAQ (reference sequence). The CDR3 is 15 amino acids. Losses at the gene ends were 6 bases for V and 5 bases for J; bases not matched to a gene: 11. The CDR3 protein is CASRQTGGIWETQYF. In DNA form, the CDR3 reads TGTGCCAGCAGGCAAACAGGGGGTATTTGGGAGACCCAGTACTTC.

The V gene is TRBV27, the J gene TRBJ2-2; D may be TRBD2 (5 bases). Germline lookup yields CDR1 MNHEY and CDR2 SMNVEV (reference sequence). The CDR3 loop spans 16 amino acids. The V and J ends lost 7 bases and 0 bases respectively, with 15 bases between them. The CDR3 region is CASTRQGSANTGELFF. In DNA, the CDR3 is TGTGCCAGCACCCGTCAAGGGAGCGCGAACACCGGGGAGCTGTTTTTT.

The chain has TRBV19 and TRBJ2-7, with TRBD1 matching 9 bases. Germline values: CDR1 LNHDA, CDR2 SQIVND (reference sequence). J lost 5 bases, V lost 4 bases, and 9 bases had no gene match. The CDR3 has 15 residues. This CDR3 reads CASSTAGQGTNEQYF. As DNA, the CDR3 is TGTGCCAGTAGTACCGCGGGACAGGGAACAAACGAGCAGTACTTC.

The rearrangement links TRBV19 to TRBJ1-2; D is ambiguous. The CDR3 extends over 13 amino acids. The V end was cut by 5 bases, the J end by 2 bases, with 9 bases between. The germline CDR1 and CDR2 sequences are LNHDA and SQIVND (reference sequence). The CDR3 nucleotides read TGTGCCAGTAGTCCCCTTACAAACTATGGCTACACCTTC. Its protein is CASSPLTNYGYTF.

This chain connects TRBV6-6 to TRBJ1-1; 9 nucleotides line up with TRBD1. V lost 3 bases to trimming and J lost 11 bases; unmatched junction nucleotides: 13. The CDR3 consists of 15 residues. Germline CDR1 is MNHNY and CDR2 is SVGAGI (reference sequence). CDR3 in amino acids: CASSYRDPGQGGAFF. The CDR3 DNA reads TGTGCCAGCAGTTATAGAGACCCGGGACAGGGTGGGGCTTTCTTT.

The CDR3 region is CASSLIQGANYGYTF. In DNA form, the CDR3 reads TGTGCCAGCAGCTTGATTCAGGGGGCCAACTATGGCTACACCTTC. V is TRBV5-5 and J is TRBJ1-2; 8 bases agree with TRBD1. The CDR3 runs to 15 residues. Unmatched junction bases numbered 4, after V lost 1 base and J lost 2 bases. Per germline, CDR1 SGHKS and CDR2 YYEKEE (reference sequence).

CDR3 DNA: TGTGCCTGGAGCCCCAGGGGAGATTCACCCCTCCACTTT. As protein: CAWSPRGDSPLHF. The V call is TRBV30, the J call TRBJ1-6; D may be TRBD1 (6 bases). Germline V gene lookup returns CDR1 GTSNPN and CDR2 SVGIG (reference sequence). There are 13 residues in the CDR3. The ends were cut back, 3 bases at V and 8 bases at J, with 11 bases in the middle. Full variable domain (remainder filled in from reference TRBV30 and TRBJ1-6): SQTIHQWPATLVQPVGSPLSLECTVEGTSNPNLYWYRQAAGRGLQLLFYSVGIGQISSEVPQNLSASRPQDRQFILSSKKLLLSDSGFYLCAWSPRGDSPLHFGNGTRLTVT.

Details on this clone: The DNA is left out, because the CDR3 cannot be placed on it with certainty; the CDR3 is given as TCRdb lists it. The chain links TRBV5-1 to TRBJ2-1; TRBD2 reflects the table's D call only, with no check against the DNA. The germline gives CDR1 SGHRS, CDR2 YFSETQ. Ends included, the CDR3 has 16 residues. The chain's CDR3 is CASSLVYADFGNEQFF.

The V gene is TRBV6-1, the J gene TRBJ2-7, with D possibly TRBD1 on 6 matching bases. CDR1 MNHNS and CDR2 SASEGT come from the germline V gene. The CDR3 contains 13 residues. V was pared by 5 bases and J by 4 bases, with 12 bases between. As DNA, the CDR3 is TGTGCCAGCAGTCGGGACATTTATTACGAGCAGTACTTC. Protein: CASSRDIYYEQYF.

The chain uses TRBV30 and TRBJ2-7; no clear D. V lost 2 bases to trimming and J lost 3 bases, with 8 bases between them. The CDR3 has 12 amino acids. Germline V gene sequence: CDR1 GTSNPN, CDR2 SVGIG (reference sequence). Here the CDR3 reads CAWSPGIYEQYF. The DNA of the CDR3 is TGTGCCTGGAGTCCCGGTATCTACGAGCAGTACTTC.

The rearrangement uses TRBV10-3 and TRBJ2-3; 13 nucleotides line up with TRBD2. V gave up 6 bases and J gave up 3 bases; unmatched junction bases: 3. In germline, CDR1 is ENHRY, CDR2 SYGVKD. The CDR3 has 15 residues. CDR3 nucleotides: TGTGCCATCAGGGGGACTAGCGGGGAGACAGATACGCAGTATTTT. Protein product: CAIRGTSGETDTQYF.